The 7 T cell receptor beta chains below all came from one sample that was sequenced in a study of blood T cell repertoires in COVID-19. Assay: immunoSEQ multiplex PCR; the TCRdb copy retains only in-frame clones and omits some. The sample lists under 95,000 clones, approximately 85% occurring once. Sequences were obtained from peripheral blood. The receptors stem from a woman of 80 years or more with COVID-19, enrolled during active disease.

The gene calls are TRBV5-4 and TRBJ2-2, with D tentatively TRBD1 (6 bases). Trimming cost V 3 bases and J 1 base, with 7 bases left between them. This CDR3 spans 14 amino acids. In germline, CDR1 is SGHNT, CDR2 YYREEE (reference sequence). Here the CDR3 DNA reads TGTGCCAGCAGCTGGGACATGAACACCGGGGAGCTGTTTTTT. Protein sequence: CASSWDMNTGELFF.

The genes are TRBV5-6 and TRBJ2-2; D might be TRBD1 (5 bases). V was shortened by 4 bases and J by 4 bases, with 11 bases between the two germline ends. The germline gives CDR1 SGHDT, CDR2 YYEEEE. The CDR3 loop spans 14 amino acids. CDR3 bases: TGTGCCAGCAGCCCGACAGTGGGCACCGGGGAGCTGTTTTTT. This gives the protein CASSPTVGTGELFF. Full variable domain (missing parts from reference TRBV5-6 and TRBJ2-2): DAGVTQSPTHLIKTRGQQVTLRCSPKSGHDTVSWYQQALGQGPQFIFQYYEEEERQRGNFPDRFSGHQFPNYSSELNVNALLLGDSALYLCASSPTVGTGELFFGEGSRLTVL.

The chain joins TRBV27 to TRBJ2-3, with TRBD2 as a possible D gene (7 bases). Deletions cut 3 bases from V and 1 base from J, with 14 bases between. CDR3 length: 16 residues. CDR1 MNHEY and CDR2 SMNVEV come from the germline V gene (reference sequence). The chain's CDR3 is CASSFLGGARTDTQYF. CDR3 in DNA: TGTGCCAGCAGTTTTTTAGGGGGGGCTCGCACAGATACGCAGTATTTT.

The chain links TRBV28 to TRBJ1-2; weak D call: TRBD1 (6 bases). Looked up from germline, CDR1 is MDHEN and CDR2 is SYDVKM. The CDR3 has 16 residues. Trimming pared 5 bases from V and 6 bases from J, leaving 22 bases between. CDR3 protein: CASSTPGGQGRNGYTF. CDR3 in DNA: TGTGCCAGCAGTACGCCGGGTGGGCAGGGGCGGAATGGCTACACCTTC.

The V gene is TRBV10-3, the J gene TRBJ2-3; D call uncertain. The V end was cut by 3 bases, the J end by 2 bases, with 6 bases between. This CDR3 is 13 amino acids long. CDR1 is ENHRY, CDR2 SYGVKD, per germline. The CDR3 reads CAISDRYTDTQYF. In DNA, the CDR3 is TGTGCCATCAGTGACAGGTACACAGATACGCAGTATTTT.

This clone has a single count. The chain carries TRBV11-1 and TRBJ2-5; weak D call: TRBD1 (6 bases). From germline, CDR1 is SGHAT and CDR2 FQDESV (reference sequence). The CDR3 is 14 amino acids. The germline V and J ends were trimmed by 4 bases and 4 bases, with 13 bases remaining between them. DNA for the CDR3: TGTGCCAGCAGCTATCCAGGGGTTAGAGAGACCCAGTACTTC. The encoded protein is CASSYPGVRETQYF.

The rearrangement joins TRBV4-2 to TRBJ1-6; 8 bases line up with TRBD1. This CDR3 has 15 residues. Losses at the gene ends were 3 bases for V and 10 bases for J; bases not matched to a gene: 8. The germline V gene encodes CDR1 LGHNA and CDR2 YNFKEQ. The CDR3 DNA reads as TGTGCCAGCAGCCATCCAGACAGGGGTCAATCACCCCTCCACTTT. Residues: CASSHPDRGQSPLHF.